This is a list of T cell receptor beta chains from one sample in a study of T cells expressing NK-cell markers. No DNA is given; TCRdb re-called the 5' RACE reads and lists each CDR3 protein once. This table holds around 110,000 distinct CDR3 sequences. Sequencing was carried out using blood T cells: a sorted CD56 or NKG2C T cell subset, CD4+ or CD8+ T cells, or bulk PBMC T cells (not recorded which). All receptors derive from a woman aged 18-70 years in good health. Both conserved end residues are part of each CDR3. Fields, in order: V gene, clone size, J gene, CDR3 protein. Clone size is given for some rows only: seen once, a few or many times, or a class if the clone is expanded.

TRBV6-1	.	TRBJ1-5	CASDRVRSNQPQHF
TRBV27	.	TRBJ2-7	CASSFALAGGAEQYF
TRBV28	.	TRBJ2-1	CASSSPGALGQFF
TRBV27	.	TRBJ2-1	CASSLPTSGSNEQFF
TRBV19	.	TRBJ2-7	CASRPAGDASYEQYF
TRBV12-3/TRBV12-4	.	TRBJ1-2	CASWGPPNYGYTF
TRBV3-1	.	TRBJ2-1	CASSPSWGSYNEQFF
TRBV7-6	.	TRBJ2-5	CASSLSGQGAGETQYF
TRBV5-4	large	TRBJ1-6	CASSYGTYQGSPLHF
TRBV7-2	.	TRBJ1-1	CASSEAEKAFF
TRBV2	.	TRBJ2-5	CASSEASEETQYF
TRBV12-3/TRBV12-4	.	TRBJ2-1	CASSLGGGGDEQFF
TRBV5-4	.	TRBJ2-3	CASSVIDSGAFTDTQYF
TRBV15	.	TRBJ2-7	CATSRTGQAYEQYF
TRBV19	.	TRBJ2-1	CASSIDGGYNEQFF
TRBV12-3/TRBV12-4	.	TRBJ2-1	CASSPDPGPNEQFF
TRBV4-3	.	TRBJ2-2	CASSRIEGQGVLTGELFF
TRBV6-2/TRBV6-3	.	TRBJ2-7	CASSYQAYEQYF
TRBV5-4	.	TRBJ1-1	CASSLGQLMNTEAFF
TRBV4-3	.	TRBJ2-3	CASSQEDWTTDTQYF
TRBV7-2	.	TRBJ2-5	CASSLRDSWGTQYF
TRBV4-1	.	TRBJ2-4	CASSSGIGGGGGKNIQYF
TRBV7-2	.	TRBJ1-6	CASSPGVSGSPLHF
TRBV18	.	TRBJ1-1	CASSLTGPDLNTEAFF
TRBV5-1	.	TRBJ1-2	CASSLRFPTPGYTF
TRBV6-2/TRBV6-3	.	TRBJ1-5	CASSFPNQPQHF
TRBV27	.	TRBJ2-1	CASSSYSWDDGGNEQFF
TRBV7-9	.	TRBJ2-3	CASSLHSDTQYF
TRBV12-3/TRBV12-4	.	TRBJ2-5	CASSLLDRQETQYF
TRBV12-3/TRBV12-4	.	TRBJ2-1	CASSLRLEGTETLKLYNEQFF
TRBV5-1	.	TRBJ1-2	CASSLSDTGNYGYTF
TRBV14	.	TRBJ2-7	CASSEGKVTYEQYF
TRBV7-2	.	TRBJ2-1	CASSSSPPGGEQFF
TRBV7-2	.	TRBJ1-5	CASSLGRSRQPQHF
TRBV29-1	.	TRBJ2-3	CSVEEIGISGELDTQYF
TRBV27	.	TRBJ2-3	CASSNTDTQYF
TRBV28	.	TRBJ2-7	CASSVPSGYEQYF
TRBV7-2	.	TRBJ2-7	CASSELAGGGVYEQYF
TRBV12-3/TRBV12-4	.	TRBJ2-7	CASSLGAGPLYEQYF
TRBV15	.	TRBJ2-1	CATRRVGAYNEQFF